This entry concerns a single T cell receptor (beta chain). The antigen remains undetermined. The time point here: week 47, end of study. Every vaccination contained 300 ug of the mutant IDH1 20-mer peptide and was paired with topical imiquimod. The study enrolled donors with new WHO grade 3 or 4 IDH1-mutant, ATRX-lost astrocytomas. This table comes from immunoSEQ multiplex PCR, and its TCRdb copy is limited to in-frame clones, with some not included. The table lists 24,000 or so clones, roughly 83% of them singletons. The data were taken from a study of a mutant IDH1 vaccine in newly diagnosed glioma. In the study overall: Beginning 4-6 weeks after radiotherapy alone, or with temozolomide cycles, vaccination took place. Week 35 was assigned to visit V12, and week 47 was assigned to visit V13. Study-wide results and caveats: Apparently unrelated to pseudoprogression were changes in the top peripheral T cell clonotypes.

The germline gives CDR1 SGHVS, CDR2 FQNEAQ. The germline V and J ends were trimmed by 5 bases and 0 bases, with 14 bases remaining between them. The CDR3 is 16 residues long. This chain links TRBV7-8 with TRBJ1-5; D remains unclear. Sequences were derived from PBMCs, sampled from a glioma patient whose treatment included an IDH1 peptide vaccine. The TCR was taken from a man between 35 and 55 years old with glioma. The DNA for the CDR3 is TGTGCCAGCAGCGAGAGGGAACAGTTTAGCAATCAGCCCCAGCATTTT. The encoded protein is CASSEREQFSNQPQHF.